This record covers a single T cell receptor (beta chain). The antigen remains undetermined. Using immunoSEQ multiplex PCR, the repertoire was profiled, and TCRdb retains in-frame clones only, with some absent. The sample lists hundreds of thousands of clones, 72% occurring once. The germline CDR1 and CDR2 sequences are LNHDA and SQIVND (reference sequence). The length of the CDR3 is 14 residues. V dropped 7 bases and J dropped 1 base, with 13 bases sitting between them. The source of the sample is a study of shared clonotypes between healthy human individuals. Study-level information: A couple of female and a few male donors aged 18 to 49 were enrolled. CD4 naive and CD4 memory each took three plates per donor, while CD8 naive took two and CD8 memory one.

The study's findings and limits: Owing to a small donor count, the genetic and exposure-history diversity represented was limited. Around 4.7% was the fraction of naive CD4 clonotypes found shared across four donors.

The chain has TRBV19 and TRBJ1-1; a weak D match, TRBD1 (5 bases). Input material: memory CD4+ T cells sorted from blood. Stated subset: CD45RA-negative fraction. This TCR was recovered from a woman younger than 45 in good health. CDR3 bases: TGTGCCAGTATACGGGACGGGACGAACACTGAAGCTTTCTTT. This translates into CASIRDGTNTEAFF.